These 10 T cell receptor beta chains came from one sample sequenced in a study of blood T cell repertoires in COVID-19. Assay used: immunoSEQ multiplex PCR; TCRdb lists only in-frame clones, some missing. The repertoire holds 45,000 to 70,000 clones, with 87% as singletons. The sequencing input was peripheral blood. Source of these receptors: a woman aged 60-70 years with COVID-19, enrolled during active disease.

The rearrangement links TRBV19 to TRBJ1-1, with D possibly TRBD1 on 6 matching bases. CDR3 length: 15 residues. Per germline, CDR1 LNHDA and CDR2 SQIVND (reference sequence). Trimming left V 8 bases short and J 0 bases short, with 16 bases between. CDR3 nucleotides: TGTGCCAGTTTGGCGACCGGGACATTGAACACTGAAGCTTTCTTT. This encodes CASLATGTLNTEAFF.

The chain recombines TRBV27 with TRBJ2-3; D is undetermined. V was cut by 3 bases and J by 0 bases, with 4 bases left in between. The length of the CDR3 is 13 residues. Germline CDR1 MNHEY, CDR2 SMNVEV (reference sequence). The CDR3, as DNA: TGTGCCAGCAGTTTCCCTAGCACAGATACGCAGTATTTT. It translates to CASSFPSTDTQYF.

The chain carries TRBV5-6 and TRBJ2-1; the match to TRBD2 covers 10 bases. CDR3 length equals 19 residues. With V trimmed by 4 bases and J by 0 bases, 13 bases remained unmatched. Per the germline V gene, CDR1 is SGHDT and CDR2 is YYEEEE. CDR3 DNA: TGTGCCAGCAGCATCCGGACTAGCGGAGTTACCGGCTCCTACAATGAGCAGTTCTTC. It codes for CASSIRTSGVTGSYNEQFF.

The chain is built from TRBV7-8 and TRBJ1-6; 9 bases agree with TRBD1. CDR1 is SGHVS and CDR2 is FQNEAQ in the germline V gene. The ends lost 3 bases at V and 7 bases at J; junction bases unmatched: 7. The CDR3 has 16 residues. The CDR3 sequence: CASSLAGQGRNSPLHF. As DNA, the CDR3 is TGTGCCAGCAGCTTGGCGGGACAGGGTAGAAATTCACCCCTCCACTTT. The full variable domain, in which reference TRBV7-8 and TRBJ1-6 provide the parts outside the CDR3, is GAGVSQSPRYKVAKRGQDVALRCDPISGHVSLFWYQQALGQGPEFLTYFQNEAQLDKSGLPSDRFFAERPEGSVSTLKIQRTQQEDSAVYLCASSLAGQGRNSPLHFGNGTRLTVT.

The chain couples TRBV30 to TRBJ1-4; D unresolved. Germline assignment: CDR1 GTSNPN and CDR2 SVGIG (reference sequence). V lost 0 bases, J lost 0 bases, and 8 bases lay in between. This CDR3 is built from 15 residues. Written as DNA, the CDR3 is TGTGCCTGGAGTGTCGGTATGGCAACTAATGAAAAACTGTTTTTT. It specifies CAWSVGMATNEKLFF.

The chain is built from TRBV15 and TRBJ2-7; a possible D gene is TRBD2 (5 bases). The CDR3 spans 15 residues. V lost 0 bases, J lost 0 bases, and 9 bases lay in between. Germline V gene sequence: CDR1 LNHNV, CDR2 YYDKDF (reference sequence). The CDR3, as DNA: TGTGCCACCAGCAGAGAAATCGGGGACTCCTACGAGCAGTACTTC. This sequence encodes CATSREIGDSYEQYF.

Worth noting for this clone: A read error may account for a junction end that differs from germline. The chain carries TRBV6-5 and TRBJ2-1, with 15 bases that match TRBD2. The CDR3 extends over 14 amino acids. CDR1 is MNHEY, CDR2 SVGAGI, per germline. The CDR3 DNA reads TGTGCCAGCAGCTCCTGGACTAGCGGGAGGGCGTCGGTCTTC. Translated, it gives CASSSWTSGRASVF.

The count of this clone is one. Other DNA sequences in the sample encode the same CDR3. This chain links TRBV15 with TRBJ1-5, with D perhaps matching TRBD1 (5 bases). The V end was cut by 1 base, the J end by 0 bases, with 7 bases between. This CDR3 is 15 amino acids long. Germline loops: CDR1 LNHNV, CDR2 YYDKDF (reference sequence). In DNA form, the CDR3 reads TGTGCCACCAGCAGAGCAGGGTATAGCAATCAGCCCCAGCATTTT. Translating it yields CATSRAGYSNQPQHF.

The gene calls are TRBV29-1 and TRBJ1-5; D remains unclear. The CDR3 spans 12 residues. Per germline, CDR1 SQVTM and CDR2 ANQGSEA. The V and J ends lost 4 bases and 4 bases respectively, with 8 bases between them. CDR3 bases: TGCAGCGTTGCTGTGGCAAATCAGCCCCAGCATTTT. Its protein product is CSVAVANQPQHF.

The chain joins TRBV19 to TRBJ1-5; the match to TRBD1 covers 8 bases. There are 17 residues in the CDR3. Germline V lookup: CDR1 LNHDA, CDR2 SQIVND (reference sequence). With 3 bases clipped from V and 0 bases from J, the junction kept 7 bases outside the gene matches. CDR3 sequence: CASSILGQGFSNQPQHF. DNA for the CDR3: TGTGCCAGTAGTATCCTCGGACAGGGTTTTAGCAATCAGCCCCAGCATTTT.